Shown below are 22 T cell receptor beta chains from a single sample sequenced in a study of Ad26.COV2.S vaccination and SARS-CoV-2 variants (dated by TCRdb to 2020 to 2022). The treatment or condition tag for this specimen amounts to: around 19 received Ad26.COV2.S at low or high dose, single or two shots; roughly 5 received placebo; per-sample allocation not given. For vaccine and placebo recipients, the sequenced repertoires came from samples collected on day 63 after the first injection. Library generation was performed with the immunoSEQ multiplex PCR assay. TCRdb's version of the immuneACCESS table is confined to in-frame rearrangements and falls short of the full clone set. An unresolved V gene accounts for under half of the shortfall where checked; the remainder is of unknown origin. This sample has about 220,000 clones in its table, and around 87% of those were observed once. Over 8.5% of the sample comes from the top ten.

The material was peripheral blood, obtained in a trial of Ad26.COV2.S vaccine versus placebo. The receptors originated from a person between 18 and 65 years old who received the Ad26.COV2.S COVID-19 vaccine or a placebo.

The J gene is TRBJ1-2, the V gene TRBV6-2 or TRBV6-3; D perhaps matches TRBD1 (5 bases). CDR1 and CDR2 (germline): MNHEY, SVGEGT. V was shortened by 2 bases and J by 8 bases, with 15 bases between the two germline ends. This CDR3 spans 14 amino acids. The CDR3: CASSYTGGARGYTF. CDR3 nucleotides: TGTGCCAGCAGTTACACCGGGGGAGCGAGGGGCTACACCTTC.

CDR3 bases: TGTGCCAGCAGTTGGCGCAGGGGAAAGTACGAGCAGTACTTC. Encoded protein: CASSWRRGKYEQYF. The rearrangement uses TRBV28 and TRBJ2-7; tentatively, D is TRBD1 (6 bases). Deletions cut 4 bases from V and 4 bases from J, with 14 bases between. The CDR3 extends over 14 amino acids. CDR1 and CDR2 (germline): MDHEN, SYDVKM.

The CDR3 DNA reads as TGTGCCAGCAGTGAGCTAGCGGCGTACAATGAGCAGTTCTTC. It codes for CASSELAAYNEQFF. The rearrangement joins TRBV2 to TRBJ2-1, with 7 bases aligning to TRBD2. Trimming at V came to 3 bases and at J to 4 bases, leaving 3 bases not matched to a gene. Germline lookup yields CDR1 SNHLY and CDR2 FYNNEI. This CDR3 has 14 amino acids. Using reference TRBV2 and TRBJ2-1 for the parts outside the CDR3, the full variable domain is EPEVTQTPSHQVTQMGQEVILRCVPISNHLYFYWYRQILGQKVEFLVSFYNNEISEKSEIFDDQFSVERPDGSNFTLKIRSTKLEDSAMYFCASSELAAYNEQFFGPGTRLTVL.

About this clone itself: A read error is possible here, since a much larger clone lies one base away. The V call is TRBV28, the J call TRBJ2-2; D gene uncertain. CDR1 and CDR2 (germline): MDHEN, SYDVKM. The CDR3 has 12 residues. V lost 3 bases to trimming and J lost 6 bases, with 5 bases between them. DNA for the CDR3: TGTGCCAGCAGTTTCAGCGCCGGGGAGCTGTTTTTT. This sequence encodes CASSFSAGELFF.

The V call is TRBV6-5, the J call TRBJ2-7; 9 bases fit TRBD1. V shed 2 bases, J shed 1 base, and the junction held 3 bases outside the gene matches. The CDR3 covers 15 residues. Germline CDR1 reads MNHEY; CDR2 reads SVGAGI. The CDR3 DNA reads as TGTGCCAGCAGTTACGACGGGACAGGGTCCTACGAGCAGTACTTC. It codes for CASSYDGTGSYEQYF.

The chain has TRBV28 and TRBJ2-7, with D unresolved. Germline V gives CDR1 MDHEN, CDR2 SYDVKM. The V end was cut by 10 bases, the J end by 2 bases, with 15 bases between. This CDR3 region has 13 residues. The CDR3 reads CATIPRRAYEQYF. The DNA for the CDR3 is TGTGCCACCATTCCGCGTCGGGCCTACGAGCAGTACTTC.

CDR3 amino acids: CATSDDTYTEAFF. DNA of the CDR3: TGTGCCACCAGTGATGACACTTACACTGAAGCTTTCTTT. This chain links TRBV24-1 with TRBJ1-1; no firm D call. The CDR3 sequence is 13 residues long. Trimming took 3 bases from V and 3 from J, leaving 7 bases between them. Germline V CDR1 and CDR2: KGHDR, SFDVKD.

The chain employs TRBV5-1 and TRBJ1-2, with D tentatively TRBD1 (6 bases). This CDR3 has 13 residues. The germline gives CDR1 SGHRS, CDR2 YFSETQ. V lost 2 bases, J lost 8 bases, and 13 bases lay in between. The CDR3 nucleotides read TGCGCCAGCAGCTTATTAGGGGGTGAAGGCTACACCTTC. Residues: CASSLLGGEGYTF.

This chain joins TRBV6-1 and TRBJ1-6; D is unresolved. Germline V CDR1 and CDR2: MNHNS, SASEGT. V was cut by 1 base and J by 8 bases, with 6 bases left in between. The CDR3 spans 13 residues. CDR3 loop: CASSEVRDSPLHF. In DNA form, the CDR3 reads TGTGCCAGCAGTGAAGTTAGGGATTCACCCCTCCACTTT.

V and J are TRBV4-2 and TRBJ2-3; TRBD1 aligns across 8 bases. Germline V CDR1 and CDR2: LGHNA, YNFKEQ. The CDR3 runs to 17 residues. Trimming took 0 bases from V and 4 from J; bases not matched to a gene: 9. CDR3 residues: CASSQDRLDRVADTQYF. In DNA form, the CDR3 reads TGTGCCAGCAGCCAAGATCGTCTGGACAGGGTTGCAGATACGCAGTATTTT.

Here the CDR3 DNA reads TGTGCCAGCAGCGGAACGGGGGTGGATCGCAATGAGCAGTTCTTC. Encoded protein: CASSGTGVDRNEQFF. This chain joins TRBV4-2 and TRBJ2-1; tentatively, D is TRBD2 (6 bases). Germline CDR1 is LGHNA and CDR2 is YNFKEQ. V was trimmed by 5 bases and J by 6 bases, leaving 17 bases between them. This CDR3 region has 15 residues.

The sample holds one count of this clone. The J gene is TRBJ2-1, the V gene TRBV12-3 or TRBV12-4; D may be TRBD1 (5 bases). CDR3 length: 12 residues. V was pared by 6 bases and J by 9 bases, with 12 bases between. The CDR3, as DNA: TGTGCCAGCAGCCGTGAAGGGGTTGAGCAGTTCTTC. Its protein product is CASSREGVEQFF.

The chain combines TRBV28 with TRBJ2-7; D is perhaps TRBD1 or TRBD2 (5 bases each). The CDR3 extends over 23 amino acids. V was pared by 2 bases and J by 0 bases, with 35 bases between. Germline loops: CDR1 MDHEN, CDR2 SYDVKM. In DNA form, the CDR3 reads TGTGCCAGCAGTTTACCCCCGTATAAGCAGACCCAGGCCGGAACGGGGACCTCCTACGAGCAGTACTTC. The encoded protein is CASSLPPYKQTQAGTGTSYEQYF. Full variable domain (missing parts from reference TRBV28 and TRBJ2-7): DVKVTQSSRYLVKRTGEKVFLECVQDMDHENMFWYRQDPGLGLRLIYFSYDVKMKEKGDIPEGYSVSREKKERFSLILESASTNQTSMYLCASSLPPYKQTQAGTGTSYEQYFGPGTRLTVT.

This chain joins TRBV28 and TRBJ1-2; 10 bases match TRBD1. The CDR3 extends over 16 amino acids. J was trimmed by 4 bases and V by 0 bases; bases with no gene match: 5. CDR1 and CDR2 (germline): MDHEN, SYDVKM. The CDR3 DNA reads as TGTGCCAGCAGTTTATGGAACCGGGACAGGGGCTATGGCTACACCTTC. Residues: CASSLWNRDRGYGYTF.

This clone came up once. V is TRBV7-3 and J is TRBJ1-5; no clear D. Trimming removed 5 bases at V and 1 base at J, with 6 bases between. This CDR3 has 13 amino acids. CDR1 is SGHTA, CDR2 FQGTGA, per germline. CDR3 protein: CASSPGSNQPQHF. CDR3 DNA: TGTGCCAGCAGCCCTGGGAGCAATCAGCCCCAGCATTTT.

With respect to this clone: The same CDR3 arises from other DNA sequences in this sample as well. V usage is TRBV9 and J usage is TRBJ2-7; D not certain. V was cut by 0 bases and J by 0 bases, with 7 bases left in between. The CDR3 extends over 14 amino acids. Germline lookup yields CDR1 SGDLS and CDR2 YYNGEE. The CDR3 here is CASSVGGSSYEQYF. In DNA, the CDR3 is TGTGCCAGCAGCGTAGGTGGCAGCTCCTACGAGCAGTACTTC.

Details on this clone: The same CDR3 also results from other DNA sequences found in this sample. The CDR3 protein is CASIRRTEAFF. CDR3 sequence (DNA): TGTGCCAGCATACGAAGGACTGAAGCTTTCTTT. The chain links TRBV6-6 to TRBJ1-1; D is uncertain. CDR3 length: 11 residues. Trimming removed 7 bases from V and 5 bases from J, with 8 bases in between. Germline CDR1 MNHNY, CDR2 SVGAGI (reference sequence).

J is TRBJ1-4 and V is TRBV11-2; the D is unclear. Trimming stripped 4 bases from V and 5 bases from J, with 17 bases between. From germline, CDR1 is SGHAT and CDR2 FQNNGV. CDR3 size: 16 residues. The CDR3 spells CASSSPTRALNEKLFF. For the CDR3, the DNA is TGTGCCAGCAGCTCCCCGACAAGGGCCTTAAATGAAAAACTGTTTTTT.

J is TRBJ2-1 and V is TRBV9; D might be TRBD2 (5 bases). The CDR3 runs to 16 residues. V dropped 1 base and J dropped 1 base, with 12 bases sitting between them. Germline-derived CDR1 and CDR2 are SGDLS and YYNGEE. CDR3 bases: TGTGCCAGCAGCGTAAGGACGGGGATTTCCTACAATGAGCAGTTCTTC. This sequence encodes CASSVRTGISYNEQFF.

The chain couples TRBV15 to TRBJ2-7; D unresolved. Germline V gene data show CDR1 as LNHNV and CDR2 as YYDKDF (reference sequence). Trimming removed 1 base at V and 2 bases at J, with 9 bases between. The CDR3 is made up of 14 amino acids. The CDR3 sequence is CATSRGELPYEQYF. DNA for the CDR3: TGTGCCACCAGCAGAGGGGAATTGCCCTACGAGCAGTACTTC. Filled out from reference TRBV15 and TRBJ2-7, the complete variable domain reads DAMVIQNPRYQVTQFGKPVTLSCSQTLNHNVMYWYQQKSSQAPKLLFHYYDKDFNNEADTPDNFQSRRPNTSFCFLDIRSPGLGDTAMYLCATSRGELPYEQYFGPGTRLTVT.

This chain connects TRBV7-8 to TRBJ1-6; perhaps TRBD1 as D (6 bases). CDR1 SGHVS and CDR2 FQNEAQ come from the germline V gene. This CDR3 is 17 amino acids long. The V end lost 1 base, the J end lost 7 bases, and 17 bases lay between the germline ends. CDR3 residues: CASSLGRFGGGNSPLHF. CDR3 sequence (DNA): TGTGCCAGCAGCTTAGGTCGTTTCGGGGGCGGGAATTCACCCCTCCACTTT.

The genes are TRBV3-1 (or the pseudogene TRBV3-2) and TRBJ1-2, with a tentative D call TRBD1 (6 bases). The V gene's germline CDR1 is LGHDT and CDR2 YNNKEL (reference sequence). The CDR3 has 15 residues. Trimming pared 4 bases from V and 4 bases from J, leaving 16 bases between. In nucleotides, the CDR3 is TGTGCCAGCAGCCCCGGACAGAAAGTCGCCTATGGCTACACCTTC. Amino acids: CASSPGQKVAYGYTF.